The clone carrying this T cell receptor beta chain appeared a few times. Antigen specificity is unknown. This entry belongs to a study of cytotoxic CD8 clonotypes in ibrutinib-treated CLL. Looking at the study overall: Partial response occurred in roughly 25 patients and complete response in 2; at median around 70 months, about 14 remained remitted and around 12 progressed. It was after a median approximately twelve months of treatment, range 6 to 36, that response samples were taken. The study, taken as a whole, reports: Baseline-level clonality went beyond age-matched healthy donors and moved in step with circulating CD8+ T-cell counts.

The length of the CDR3 is 18 residues. V lost 1 base and J 5 bases, leaving 21 bases between the germline ends. Per the germline V gene, CDR1 is SGHVS and CDR2 is FNYEAQ. A 1 in 200,000 to 1 in 1 million T cell depth was the sequencing target. Libraries were prepared by immunoSEQ multiplex PCR; TCRdb keeps only in-frame clonotypes and omits some of them. The sample carries approximately 160,000 clones, around nine tenths recorded once. The chain carries TRBV7-6 and TRBJ1-3, with D tentatively TRBD1 (5 bases). This TCR was recovered from a human donor with chronic lymphocytic leukemia. The sequencing used PBMCs, collected at disease progression, from a patient treated with ibrutinib. CDR3 coding DNA: TGTGCCAGCAGCTTAGTCGGGAGGGACCGCGTCACCCGAAACACCATATATTTT. It specifies CASSLVGRDRVTRNTIYF. The whole variable domain, remainder taken from reference TRBV7-6 and TRBJ1-3, is GAGVSQSPRYKVTKRGQDVALRCDPISGHVSLYWYRQALGQGPEFLTYFNYEAQQDKSGLPNDRFSAERPEGSISTLTIQRTEQRDSAMYRCASSLVGRDRVTRNTIYFGEGSWLTVV.